A single sample gave rise to the 22 T cell receptor beta chains below, sequenced in a study of CD8+CD57+ T cells in acquired aplastic anemia. Genomic DNA was employed as the template in profiling TCR beta VDJ and CDR3. TCRdb itself ran the reads through MiXCR, one entry per CDR3 protein. The sample lists about 190,000 distinct CDR3 sequences, about half seen once, with 15% to 20% in the top ten. The sequenced sample was sorted CD4+, CD8+, or CD8+CD57+ T cells (not recorded which) from PBMCs. All receptors come from a human donor in good health, serving as a control.

This clonotype showed up many times. V gene TRBV19 combines with J gene TRBJ1-1, with TRBD1 identical over 8 bases. This CDR3 is 17 amino acids long. CDR1 and CDR2 from the germline V gene are LNHDA and SQIVND (reference sequence). Unmatched junction bases numbered 10, after V lost 3 bases and J lost 1 base. The CDR3 DNA reads TGTGCCAGTAGTATGGTTCGAAGACAGGGGCAGAACACTGAAGCTTTCTTT. The encoded protein is CASSMVRRQGQNTEAFF. Based on the CDR3 plus reference TRBV19 and TRBJ1-1, the full variable domain is DGGITQSPKYLFRKEGQNVTLSCEQNLNHDAMYWYRQDPGQGLRLIYYSQIVNDFQKGDIAEGYSVSREKKESFPLTVTSAQKNPTAFYLCASSMVRRQGQNTEAFFGQGTRLTVV.

This chain links TRBV4-2 with TRBJ1-2; weak D call: TRBD1 (6 bases). Germline-derived CDR1 and CDR2 are LGHNA and YNFKEQ. The CDR3 contains 17 residues. Trimming cost V 5 bases and J 0 bases, with 19 bases left between them. The DNA for the CDR3 is TGTGCCAGCAGCGGGGTGGGGGCAAGGTCCTCTAACTATGGCTACACCTTC. Its translation is CASSGVGARSSNYGYTF.

The chain combines TRBV7-2 with TRBJ2-3; TRBD1 aligns across 11 bases. The ends lost 10 bases at V and 6 bases at J; junction bases unmatched: 18. The germline CDR1 and CDR2 sequences are SGHTA and FQGNSA. The CDR3 is 17 residues long. The CDR3 DNA is TGTGCCACCAGTGATTACAGAGGGACAGGGGGAGCGGATACGCAGTATTTT. It translates to CATSDYRGTGGADTQYF.

Ten or more counts support this clonotype. The chain combines TRBV6-2 or TRBV6-3 with TRBJ1-2; no reliable D call. V dropped 6 bases and J dropped 4 bases, with 15 bases sitting between them. The CDR3 sequence is 14 residues long. Germline V gene data show CDR1 as MNHEY and CDR2 as SVGEGT. The CDR3 protein is CASSERASFYGYTF. The CDR3 DNA reads TGTGCCAGCAGCGAACGGGCCTCCTTCTATGGCTACACCTTC.

This clonotype was seen just once. The rearrangement joins TRBV7-9 to TRBJ2-3; 8 bases match TRBD2. The CDR3 has 15 residues. The V and J ends lost 5 bases and 10 bases, in that order; junction bases with no gene match: 14. From germline, CDR1 is SEHNR and CDR2 FQNEAQ (reference sequence). CDR3 sequence reads: CASSPTTSGGVAQYF. In nucleotides, the CDR3 is TGTGCCAGCAGCCCCACTACTAGCGGCGGTGTGGCGCAGTATTTT. The full variable domain, with the rest looked up from reference TRBV7-9 and TRBJ2-3, is DTGVSQNPRHKITKRGQNVTFRCDPISEHNRLYWYRQTLGQGPEFLTYFQNEAQLEKSRLLSDRFSAERPKGSFSTLEIQRTEQGDSAMYLCASSPTTSGGVAQYFGPGTRLTVL.

As for this clonotype: No conserved phenylalanine or tryptophan is present at the end of the CDR3, so a read error is the likely explanation. The chain links TRBV7-6 to TRBJ2-5; TRBD2 matches at 10 bases. Per the germline V gene, CDR1 is SGHVS and CDR2 is FNYEAQ. There are 14 residues in the CDR3. CDR3: CASSPRLAGETQYL. The CDR3 nucleotides read TGCGCCAGCAGCCCAAGACTAGCGGGAGAGACCCAGTACCTC.

This clonotype is labeled medium-sized (0.01 to 0.1%). The rearrangement links TRBV19 to TRBJ2-1; D uncertain. This CDR3 has 10 amino acids. Germline V gene sequence: CDR1 LNHDA, CDR2 SQIVND (reference sequence). V shed 8 bases and J shed 11 bases, with 10 bases lying between them. In DNA, the CDR3 is TGTGCCAGTGGGGTGGCGAAGCAGTTCTTC. It codes for CASGVAKQFF.

In this sample, this clonotype turned up many times. At one boundary the junction diverges from the germline segment, which might be a read error. V usage is TRBV7-7 and J usage is TRBJ2-3; perhaps TRBD1 as D (6 bases). Germline-derived CDR1 and CDR2 are SSHAT and FNYEAQ (reference sequence). The CDR3 has 13 residues. CDR3 in DNA: TGTGCTAGCAGCTTAGCAGGGGCAGATACGCAGTATTTT. Protein sequence: CASSLAGADTQYF.

A word on this clonotype: A junction end diverges from the germline sequence, so it may reflect a read error. The J gene is TRBJ1-6, the V gene TRBV30; D ambiguous. CDR3 length equals 14 residues. Germline lookup yields CDR1 GTSNPN and CDR2 SVGIG (reference sequence). Here the CDR3 reads CTWSGNPGNSPLHF. The CDR3 DNA follows: TGTACCTGGAGTGGGAATCCTGGCAATTCACCCCTCCACTTT.

The chain employs TRBV11-2 and TRBJ2-1, with TRBD1 matching over 10 bases. Germline V gene sequence: CDR1 SGHAT, CDR2 FQNNGV. With V trimmed by 2 bases and J by 6 bases, 10 bases remained unmatched. The CDR3 is 17 amino acids. CDR3 residues: CASSLLRGTGVCNEQFF. CDR3 in DNA: TGTGCCAGCAGCTTACTCCGAGGGACAGGGGTTTGCAATGAGCAGTTCTTC.

This clonotype has more than one count but fewer than ten. The rearrangement joins TRBV7-9 to TRBJ1-5, with D perhaps matching TRBD1 (6 bases). The CDR3 consists of 15 residues. Trimming stripped 5 bases from V and 1 base from J, with 12 bases between. From germline, CDR1 is SEHNR and CDR2 FQNEAQ (reference sequence). The CDR3 sequence: CASSPSGGSNQPQHF. CDR3 DNA sequence: TGTGCCAGCAGCCCCTCCGGGGGCAGCAATCAGCCCCAGCATTTT.

V gene TRBV20-1 combines with J gene TRBJ1-2; D gene uncertain. Trimming removed 0 bases at V and 0 bases at J, with 5 bases between. This CDR3 spans 13 amino acids. Germline V CDR1 and CDR2: DFQATT, SNEGSKA (reference sequence). The CDR3 sequence is CSARESANYGYTF. CDR3 sequence (DNA): TGCAGTGCTAGAGAATCCGCTAACTATGGCTACACCTTC.

This chain links TRBV10-3 with TRBJ2-5, with 9 bases lining up with TRBD1. This CDR3 region has 14 residues. J gave up 5 bases and V 2 bases, and 3 bases lay outside the gene matches. From germline, CDR1 is ENHRY and CDR2 SYGVKD. The CDR3 bases are TGTGCCATCAGTGAGGACAGGGGGAGGGAGACCCAGTACTTC. Translating it yields CAISEDRGRETQYF.

The CDR3 DNA reads TGTGCCAGCAGCCAAGACCTAGCGGGGGGGCGCTACAATGAGCAGTTCTTC. Its protein product is CASSQDLAGGRYNEQFF. The chain recombines TRBV3-1 with TRBJ2-1; TRBD2 aligns across 12 bases. The length of the CDR3 is 17 residues. Per germline, CDR1 LGHDT and CDR2 YNNKEL (reference sequence). With 0 bases clipped from V and 3 bases from J, the junction kept 3 bases outside the gene matches.

In this sample, this clonotype turned up many times. V gene TRBV20-1 combines with J gene TRBJ2-7, with 10 bases aligning to TRBD2. The V and J ends lost 6 bases and 9 bases, in that order; junction bases with no gene match: 17. The CDR3 covers 15 residues. CDR1 is DFQATT, CDR2 SNEGSKA, per germline (reference sequence). The CDR3 reads CSAPESASGGLGQYF. The CDR3 nucleotides read TGCAGTGCCCCAGAATCCGCTAGCGGGGGTTTAGGGCAGTACTTC.

This clonotype has ten or more counts. The chain recombines TRBV6-6 with TRBJ1-2, with a weak D call TRBD1 (6 bases). Deletions cut 4 bases from V and 4 bases from J, with 13 bases between. CDR3 length: 14 residues. Germline-derived CDR1 and CDR2 are MNHNY and SVGAGI (reference sequence). The CDR3 region is CASSLRQDSYGYTF. In nucleotides, the CDR3 is TGTGCCAGCAGTTTAAGGCAGGACAGCTATGGCTACACCTTC.

This chain joins TRBV29-1 and TRBJ2-1; D is uncertain. CDR1 and CDR2 (germline): SQVTM, ANQGSEA. V was clipped by 8 bases and J by 7 bases, with 15 bases between them. CDR3 length: 12 residues. The CDR3, as DNA: TGCAGCTTCCCCTATCAAGGGAATGAGCAGTTCTTC. It specifies CSFPYQGNEQFF.

The chain employs TRBV7-9 and TRBJ2-7; D unresolved. Germline V CDR1 and CDR2: SEHNR, FQNEAQ (reference sequence). Trimming pared 4 bases from V and 4 bases from J, leaving 8 bases between. This CDR3 region has 12 residues. The DNA for the CDR3 is TGTGCCAGCAGCTCGTCAGGTTACGAGCAGTACTTC. Translating it yields CASSSSGYEQYF.

This clonotype was picked up many times. The chain's CDR3 is CASSYNSDTQYF. The CDR3 DNA is TGTGCCAGCAGCTATAATTCAGATACGCAGTATTTT. This chain joins TRBV11-2 and TRBJ2-3; D not resolved. Trimming shortened V by 4 bases and J by 4 bases, and 6 bases separated the two germline ends. The CDR3 length is 12 residues. CDR1 and CDR2 from the germline V gene are SGHAT and FQNNGV.

In its sample, this clonotype was seen many times. V and J are TRBV12-3 or TRBV12-4 and TRBJ1-4; D is unresolved. V was pared by 3 bases and J by 7 bases, with 9 bases between. The CDR3 totals 13 residues. The CDR3 region is CASSLGWGEKLFF. Written as DNA, the CDR3 is TGTGCCAGCAGTTTGGGATGGGGTGAAAAACTGTTTTTT.

The rearrangement uses TRBV25-1 and TRBJ2-5; D uncertain. This CDR3 comprises 15 residues. CDR1 MGHDK and CDR2 SYGVNS come from the germline V gene. V lost 1 base to trimming and J lost 4 bases, with 13 bases between them. CDR3 in amino acids: CASSESRHNRETQYF. In DNA, the CDR3 is TGTGCCAGCAGTGAATCACGACACAACAGAGAGACCCAGTACTTC.

The chain uses TRBV29-1 and TRBJ2-7, with TRBD1 identical over 9 bases. The CDR3 runs 13 residues. The V and J ends lost 6 bases and 4 bases, in that order; junction bases with no gene match: 7. The germline CDR1 and CDR2 sequences are SQVTM and ANQGSEA. Here the CDR3 reads CSVGDRGVYEQYF. For the CDR3, the DNA is TGCAGCGTCGGAGACAGGGGGGTATACGAGCAGTACTTC.